The sequence of this T cell receptor (beta chain) was determined in a study of beta chain features in type 1 diabetes. Reverse transcription of all isolated RNA meant that expressed TCRB transcripts were sequenced. Here immunoSEQ multiplex PCR was the method, and the copy in TCRdb shows in-frame clones only, minus some. The sample records a few hundred thousand clones, around a tenth being singletons. Overall study results and limits: All four CD4+ subsets of Type 1 diabetes patients contained TCRB CDR3s that were moderately but significantly shorter.

This clone was seen more than once but under ten times. The antigen is undetermined. Material for sequencing was central memory CD4+ T cells from blood. This TCR derives from a man younger than 40 with type 1 diabetes.

The CDR3 nucleotides read TGTGCCAGCAGTCCCGGGAGGGGTGGCTATGGCTACACCTTC. Translating gives CASSPGRGGYGYTF. V usage is TRBV6-6 and J usage is TRBJ1-2; possible D gene TRBD1, 5 bases. Deletions cut 5 bases from V and 4 bases from J, with 14 bases between. CDR1 and CDR2 (germline): MNHNY, SVGAGI (reference sequence). This CDR3 region has 14 residues.